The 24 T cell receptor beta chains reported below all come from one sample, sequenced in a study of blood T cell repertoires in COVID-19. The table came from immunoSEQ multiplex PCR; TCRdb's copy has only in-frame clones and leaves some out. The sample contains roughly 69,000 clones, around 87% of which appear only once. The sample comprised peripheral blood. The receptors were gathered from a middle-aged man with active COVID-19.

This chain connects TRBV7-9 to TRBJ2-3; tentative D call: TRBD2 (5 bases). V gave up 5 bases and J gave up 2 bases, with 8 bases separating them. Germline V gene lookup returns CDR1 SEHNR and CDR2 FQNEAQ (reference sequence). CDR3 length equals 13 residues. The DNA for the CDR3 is TGTGCCAGCAGCCCCGGGAACACAGATACGCAGTATTTT. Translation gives CASSPGNTDTQYF.

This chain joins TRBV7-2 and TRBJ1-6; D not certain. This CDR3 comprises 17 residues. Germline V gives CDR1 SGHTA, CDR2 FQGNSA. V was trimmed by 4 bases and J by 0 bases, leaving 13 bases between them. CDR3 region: CASSSVLGGSYNSPLHF. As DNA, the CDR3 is TGTGCCAGCAGCTCCGTCTTGGGAGGCTCCTATAATTCACCCCTCCACTTT.

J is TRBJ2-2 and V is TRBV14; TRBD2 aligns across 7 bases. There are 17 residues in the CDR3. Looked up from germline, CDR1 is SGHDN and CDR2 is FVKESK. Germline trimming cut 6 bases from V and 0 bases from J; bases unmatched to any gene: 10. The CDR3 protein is CASSFALSGTNTGELFF. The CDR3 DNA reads TGTGCCAGCAGTTTTGCCCTAAGCGGGACGAACACCGGGGAGCTGTTTTTT.

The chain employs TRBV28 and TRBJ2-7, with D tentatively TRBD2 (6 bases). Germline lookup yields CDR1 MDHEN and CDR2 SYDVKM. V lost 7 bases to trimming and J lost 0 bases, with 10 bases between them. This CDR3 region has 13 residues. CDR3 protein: CASTPGVSYEQYF. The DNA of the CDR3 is TGTGCCAGCACCCCGGGGGTCTCCTACGAGCAGTACTTC.

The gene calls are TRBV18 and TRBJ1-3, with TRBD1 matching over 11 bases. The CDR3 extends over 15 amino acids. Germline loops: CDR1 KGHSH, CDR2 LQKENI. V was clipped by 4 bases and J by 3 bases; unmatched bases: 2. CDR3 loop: CASSQDRGLGNTIYF. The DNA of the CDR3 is TGTGCCAGCTCACAGGACAGGGGGCTTGGAAACACCATATATTTT.

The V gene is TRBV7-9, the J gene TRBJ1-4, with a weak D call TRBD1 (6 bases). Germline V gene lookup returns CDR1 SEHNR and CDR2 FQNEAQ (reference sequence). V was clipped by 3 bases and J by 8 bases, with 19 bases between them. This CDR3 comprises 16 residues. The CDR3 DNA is TGTGCCAGCAGCTTCCGGCCCACCGGGGGGCACGAAAAACTGTTTTTT. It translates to CASSFRPTGGHEKLFF.

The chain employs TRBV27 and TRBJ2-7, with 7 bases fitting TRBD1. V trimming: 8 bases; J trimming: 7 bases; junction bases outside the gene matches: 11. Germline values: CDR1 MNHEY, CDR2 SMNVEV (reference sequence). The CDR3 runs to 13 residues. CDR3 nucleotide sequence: TGTGCCAGCGGTGATACAGGGGTCTGGGAGCAGTACTTC. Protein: CASGDTGVWEQYF.

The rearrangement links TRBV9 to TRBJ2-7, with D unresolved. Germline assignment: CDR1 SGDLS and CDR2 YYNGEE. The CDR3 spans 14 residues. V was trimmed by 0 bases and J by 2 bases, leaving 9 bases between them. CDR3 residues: CASSVGPVTYEQYF. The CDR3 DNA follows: TGTGCCAGCAGCGTAGGTCCGGTAACCTACGAGCAGTACTTC.

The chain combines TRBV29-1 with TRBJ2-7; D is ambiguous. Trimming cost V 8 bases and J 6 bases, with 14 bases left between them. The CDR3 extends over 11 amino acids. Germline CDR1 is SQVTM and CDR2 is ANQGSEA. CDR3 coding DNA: TGCAGCCTTCGGGTCGGGTTCGAGCAGTACTTC. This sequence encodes CSLRVGFEQYF.

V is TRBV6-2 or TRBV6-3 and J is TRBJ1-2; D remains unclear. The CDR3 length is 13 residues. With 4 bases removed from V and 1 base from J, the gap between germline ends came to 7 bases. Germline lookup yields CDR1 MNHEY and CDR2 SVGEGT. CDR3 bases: TGTGCCAGCAGTTCCGGGATTAACTATGGCTACACCTTC. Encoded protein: CASSSGINYGYTF.

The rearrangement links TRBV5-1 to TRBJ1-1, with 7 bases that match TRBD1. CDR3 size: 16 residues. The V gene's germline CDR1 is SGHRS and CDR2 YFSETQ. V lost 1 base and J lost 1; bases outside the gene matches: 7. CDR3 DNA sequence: TGCGCCAGCAGCTTGCTGGGGACAGCTAGGAACACTGAAGCTTTCTTT. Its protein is CASSLLGTARNTEAFF.

The CDR3 nucleotides read TGTGCCAGCAGTTACTTCGCAGGCTCCTACAATGAGCAGTTCTTC. This gives the protein CASSYFAGSYNEQFF. The V gene is TRBV6-2 or TRBV6-3, the J gene TRBJ2-1; unclear D gene. Germline values: CDR1 MNHEY, CDR2 SVGEGT. The length of the CDR3 is 15 residues. Trimming removed 1 base at V and 0 bases at J, with 7 bases between.

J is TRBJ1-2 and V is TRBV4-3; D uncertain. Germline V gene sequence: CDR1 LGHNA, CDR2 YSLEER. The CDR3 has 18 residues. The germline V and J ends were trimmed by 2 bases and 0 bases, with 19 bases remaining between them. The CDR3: CASSQKIPLNRANYGYTF. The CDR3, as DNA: TGCGCCAGCAGCCAAAAAATCCCCTTAAACCGGGCTAACTATGGCTACACCTTC.

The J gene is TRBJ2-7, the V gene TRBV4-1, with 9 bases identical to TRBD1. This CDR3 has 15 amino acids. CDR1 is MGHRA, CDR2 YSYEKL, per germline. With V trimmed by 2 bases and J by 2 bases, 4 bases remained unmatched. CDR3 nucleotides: TGCGCCAGCAGCCAACCCGGGACAGGGACCTACGAGCAGTACTTC. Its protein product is CASSQPGTGTYEQYF.

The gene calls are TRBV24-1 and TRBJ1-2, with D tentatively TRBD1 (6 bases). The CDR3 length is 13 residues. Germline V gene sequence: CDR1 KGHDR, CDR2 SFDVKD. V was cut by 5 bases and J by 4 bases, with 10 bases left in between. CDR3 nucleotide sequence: TGTGCCACCAGTGCCACAGGGACCTATGGCTACACCTTC. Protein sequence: CATSATGTYGYTF.

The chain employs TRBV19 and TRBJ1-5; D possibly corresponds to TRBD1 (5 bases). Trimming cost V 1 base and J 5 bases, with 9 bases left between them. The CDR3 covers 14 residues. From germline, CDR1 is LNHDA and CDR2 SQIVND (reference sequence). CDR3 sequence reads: CASSIGGGDQPQHF. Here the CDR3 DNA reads TGTGCCAGTAGTATAGGCGGAGGGGATCAGCCCCAGCATTTT.

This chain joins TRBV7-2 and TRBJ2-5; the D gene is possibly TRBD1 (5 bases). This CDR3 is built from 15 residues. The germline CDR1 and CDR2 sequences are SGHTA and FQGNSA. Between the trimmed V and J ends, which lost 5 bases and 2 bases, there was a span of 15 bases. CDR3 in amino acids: CASSPRTRQQETQYF. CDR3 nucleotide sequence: TGTGCCAGCAGCCCCCGAACCAGACAGCAAGAGACCCAGTACTTC.

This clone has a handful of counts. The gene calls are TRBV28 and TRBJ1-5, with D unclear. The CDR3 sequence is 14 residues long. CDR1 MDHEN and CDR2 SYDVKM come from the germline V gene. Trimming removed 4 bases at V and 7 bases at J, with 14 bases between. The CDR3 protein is CASSSGQDWQPQHF. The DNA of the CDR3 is TGTGCCAGCAGTTCGGGCCAGGACTGGCAGCCCCAGCATTTT.

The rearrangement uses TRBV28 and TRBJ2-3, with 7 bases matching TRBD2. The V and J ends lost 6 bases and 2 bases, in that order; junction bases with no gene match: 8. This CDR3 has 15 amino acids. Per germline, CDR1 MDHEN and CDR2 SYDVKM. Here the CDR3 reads CASRQVGGTTDTQYF. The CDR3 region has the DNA TGTGCCAGCAGGCAGGTCGGGGGGACCACAGATACGCAGTATTTT. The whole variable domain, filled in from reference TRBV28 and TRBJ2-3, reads DVKVTQSSRYLVKRTGEKVFLECVQDMDHENMFWYRQDPGLGLRLIYFSYDVKMKEKGDIPEGYSVSREKKERFSLILESASTNQTSMYLCASRQVGGTTDTQYFGPGTRLTVL.

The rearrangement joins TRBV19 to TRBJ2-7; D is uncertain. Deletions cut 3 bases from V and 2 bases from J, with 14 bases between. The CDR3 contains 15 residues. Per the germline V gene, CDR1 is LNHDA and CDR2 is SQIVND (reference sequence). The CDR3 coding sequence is TGTGCCAGTAGTATCGCGGCGGCAGCCACCTACGAGCAGTACTTC. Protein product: CASSIAAAATYEQYF.

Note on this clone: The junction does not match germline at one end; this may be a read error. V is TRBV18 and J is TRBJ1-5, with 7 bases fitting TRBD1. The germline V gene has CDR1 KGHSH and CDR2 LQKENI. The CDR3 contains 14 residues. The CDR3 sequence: CASAPGTGNQPQHF. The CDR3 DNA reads TGTGCCAGCGCACCCGGGACAGGCAATCAGCCCCAGCATTTT.

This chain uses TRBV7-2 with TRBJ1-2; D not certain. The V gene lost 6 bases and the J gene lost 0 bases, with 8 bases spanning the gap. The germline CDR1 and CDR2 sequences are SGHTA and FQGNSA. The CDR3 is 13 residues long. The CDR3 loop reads CASRPTSNYGYTF. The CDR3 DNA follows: TGTGCCAGCAGGCCTACCTCTAACTATGGCTACACCTTC.

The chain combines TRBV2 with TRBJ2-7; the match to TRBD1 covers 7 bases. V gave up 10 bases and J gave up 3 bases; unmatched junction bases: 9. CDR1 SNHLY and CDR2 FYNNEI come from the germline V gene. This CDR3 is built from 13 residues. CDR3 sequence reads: CATGLRDSYEQYF. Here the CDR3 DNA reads TGTGCCACCGGCCTCCGGGACAGCTACGAGCAGTACTTC.

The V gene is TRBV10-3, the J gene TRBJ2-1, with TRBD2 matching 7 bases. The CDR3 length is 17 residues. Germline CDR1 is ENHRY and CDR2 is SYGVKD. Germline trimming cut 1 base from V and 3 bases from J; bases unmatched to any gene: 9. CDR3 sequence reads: CAISELIQAGFYNEQFF. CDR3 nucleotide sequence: TGTGCCATCAGTGAGTTGATTCAAGCGGGGTTCTACAATGAGCAGTTCTTC.